This entry describes one T cell receptor beta chain. The data were produced by immunoSEQ multiplex PCR, yet TCRdb's version contains in-frame clones alone and is incomplete. This table has about 190,000 clones, roughly nine tenths appearing once. The source of the sample is a study of control samples from healthy donors and cancer patients. The CDR3 length is 11 residues. Trimming removed 5 bases at V and 9 bases at J, with 8 bases between. Germline CDR1 reads MNHEY; CDR2 reads SVGEGT. This TCR derives from a man in his thirties or forties in good health. Sequencing was performed on blood. J is TRBJ2-1 and V is TRBV6-2 or TRBV6-3; unclear D gene. The CDR3 here is CASSLLGEQFF. In nucleotides, the CDR3 is TGTGCCAGCAGTCTCTTGGGTGAGCAGTTCTTC.